The 27 T cell receptor beta chains below come from one sample, sequenced in a study of cytomegalovirus exposure and HLA in healthy donors. The study ran its PCR with 60 Vbeta and 13 Jbeta primers. The method was immunoSEQ multiplex PCR; TCRdb's version includes in-frame clones alone and lacks a portion of them. The sample lists 120,000 or so clones, over 65% occurring once. Sequencing was performed on PBMCs. The receptor source for this set is a man younger than 35 in good health and CMV-seronegative.

The chain couples TRBV5-6 to TRBJ2-6; the match to TRBD1 covers 7 bases. The V gene end was trimmed by 4 bases and the J gene end by 4 bases; junction bases not matched to a gene: 5. The CDR3 runs to 15 residues. From germline, CDR1 is SGHDT and CDR2 YYEEEE. The CDR3 DNA sequence: TGTGCCAGCAGCCTGACAGGGACCGGGGCCAACGTCCTGACTTTC. It is translated as CASSLTGTGANVLTF.

This clone came up once. The chain couples TRBV5-4 to TRBJ2-2; 7 nucleotides align to TRBD1. Germline CDR1 SGHNT, CDR2 YYREEE (reference sequence). V shed 7 bases, J shed 9 bases, and the junction held 18 bases outside the gene matches. The CDR3 covers 16 residues. The CDR3 protein is CASFRDSGLQSRELFF. The CDR3 DNA is TGTGCCAGCTTCCGGGACAGTGGCCTCCAGAGTAGGGAGCTGTTTTTT.

CDR3 loop: CASSATGLAGEETQYF. The CDR3 DNA sequence: TGTGCCAGCAGCGCTACTGGACTAGCGGGGGAAGAGACCCAGTACTTC. The chain uses TRBV5-6 and TRBJ2-5; 13 nucleotides line up with TRBD2. CDR1 SGHDT and CDR2 YYEEEE come from the germline V gene. Trimming removed 4 bases from V and 3 bases from J; junction bases left unmatched: 6. The CDR3 contains 16 residues.

V and J are TRBV5-8 and TRBJ2-2; no clear D. CDR1 is SGHTS, CDR2 YDEGEE, per germline. CDR3 length equals 13 residues. V lost 4 bases and J lost 6, with 10 bases in between. The CDR3: CASSAGRAGELFF. Written as DNA, the CDR3 is TGTGCCAGCAGCGCAGGTAGAGCCGGGGAGCTGTTTTTT.

The genes are TRBV19 and TRBJ2-5; 12 positions match TRBD2. V lost 3 bases, J lost 2 bases, and 4 bases stayed unmatched. CDR1 LNHDA and CDR2 SQIVND come from the germline V gene (reference sequence). The CDR3 sequence is 16 residues long. The chain's CDR3 is CASSIRLAGGQETQYF. The CDR3 nucleotides read TGTGCCAGTAGTATCCGGCTAGCGGGGGGGCAAGAGACCCAGTACTTC.

This clone appeared a few times. The genes are TRBV5-6 and TRBJ2-7, with D maybe TRBD1 (5 bases). Trimming cost V 6 bases and J 4 bases, with 20 bases left between them. Germline CDR1 SGHDT, CDR2 YYEEEE. The CDR3 spans 15 residues. The CDR3, as DNA: TGTGCCAGCACCACCCCAGGGAAGCCTTTTTACGAGCAGTACTTC. Translated, it gives CASTTPGKPFYEQYF.

The rearrangement joins TRBV9 to TRBJ2-1; tentatively, D is TRBD1 (5 bases). This CDR3 is 18 amino acids long. V shed 0 bases and J shed 8 bases, with 24 bases lying between them. Germline V CDR1 and CDR2: SGDLS, YYNGEE. CDR3 in amino acids: CASSVEPLQVTVDHEQFF. CDR3 in DNA: TGTGCCAGCAGCGTAGAACCTTTACAGGTGACCGTAGACCATGAGCAGTTCTTC. The complete variable domain, with remaining parts taken from reference TRBV9 and TRBJ2-1, reads DSGVTQTPKHLITATGQRVTLRCSPRSGDLSVYWYQQSLDQGLQFLIQYYNGEERAKGNILERFSAQQFPDLHSELNLSSLELGDSALYFCASSVEPLQVTVDHEQFFGPGTRLTVL.

This clone turned up a few times. The chain is built from TRBV7-6 and TRBJ1-1; TRBD1 might be the D (6 bases). The CDR3 spans 14 residues. V was shortened by 2 bases and J by 1 base, with 8 bases between the two germline ends. Looked up from germline, CDR1 is SGHVS and CDR2 is FNYEAQ. CDR3 sequence (DNA): TGTGCCAGCAGCTTACAGGGGTCGAACACTGAAGCTTTCTTT. The encoded protein is CASSLQGSNTEAFF.

This rearrangement joins TRBV11-2 to TRBJ1-1, with 9 positions matching TRBD1. Germline trimming cut 4 bases from V and 4 bases from J; bases unmatched to any gene: 4. This CDR3 region has 14 residues. Germline V CDR1 and CDR2: SGHAT, FQNNGV. This CDR3 reads CASSWGQGGTEAFF. The CDR3 DNA sequence: TGTGCCAGCAGCTGGGGACAGGGAGGCACTGAAGCTTTCTTT. Supplemented by reference TRBV11-2 and TRBJ1-1, the full variable domain reads EAGVAQSPRYKIIEKRQSVAFWCNPISGHATLYWYQQILGQGPKLLIQFQNNGVVDDSQLPKDRFSAERLKGVDSTLKIQPAKLEDSAVYLCASSWGQGGTEAFFGQGTRLTVV.

Notes on this clone: One end of the junction varies from germline; a read error may be responsible. The rearrangement uses TRBV7-9 and TRBJ2-7, with a tentative D call TRBD2 (6 bases). In germline, CDR1 is SEHNR, CDR2 FQNEAQ (reference sequence). The CDR3 totals 14 residues. In nucleotides, the CDR3 is TGTTCCAGCAGCTTTCTCGCGGGGACTTACGAGCAGTACTTC. Translated: CSSSFLAGTYEQYF.

The CDR3 DNA is TGTGCCAGCAGCCGGGACAGGGGGTCTCTGGGCGAGCAGTACTTC. This translates into CASSRDRGSLGEQYF. This sequence joins TRBV5-6 and TRBJ2-7, with TRBD1 identical over 11 bases. With V trimmed by 4 bases and J by 6 bases, 9 bases remained unmatched. Germline loops: CDR1 SGHDT, CDR2 YYEEEE. The CDR3 runs to 15 residues.

The chain employs TRBV9 and TRBJ1-2, with a weak D call TRBD1 (6 bases). This CDR3 has 16 residues. V shed 0 bases and J shed 4 bases, with 16 bases lying between them. Germline CDR1 reads SGDLS; CDR2 reads YYNGEE. The CDR3 DNA is TGTGCCAGCAGCGTAGCCGGGTTAGGGGGTGTCTATGGCTACACCTTC. This codes for CASSVAGLGGVYGYTF. The full variable domain, in which reference TRBV9 and TRBJ1-2 provide the parts outside the CDR3, is DSGVTQTPKHLITATGQRVTLRCSPRSGDLSVYWYQQSLDQGLQFLIQYYNGEERAKGNILERFSAQQFPDLHSELNLSSLELGDSALYFCASSVAGLGGVYGYTFGSGTRLTVV.

This clone was observed a few times. The chain has TRBV2 and TRBJ2-3; TRBD2 aligns across 7 bases. Looked up from germline, CDR1 is SNHLY and CDR2 is FYNNEI. The CDR3 covers 15 residues. The ends lost 3 bases at V and 3 bases at J; junction bases unmatched: 6. The DNA of the CDR3 is TGTGCCAGCAGTGAGGCTAGCGGATGGACAGATACGCAGTATTTT. It translates to CASSEASGWTDTQYF.

The V call is TRBV6-1, the J call TRBJ2-5; maybe TRBD2 (6 bases). V was shortened by 7 bases and J by 5 bases, with 20 bases between the two germline ends. The CDR3 is 15 amino acids. CDR1 and CDR2 from the germline V gene are MNHNS and SASEGT. DNA of the CDR3: TGTGCCAGCAAGGTCACTAGCTCAGGGCTCGAGACCCAGTACTTC. It yields the protein CASKVTSSGLETQYF.

About this clone itself: Given the absence of the conserved phenylalanine or tryptophan at the CDR3 end, a read error is likely. The chain is built from TRBV9 and TRBJ1-6; TRBD1 matches at 9 bases. Germline V gene sequence: CDR1 SGDLS, CDR2 YYNGEE. CDR3 size: 15 residues. V lost 4 bases to trimming and J lost 7 bases; unmatched junction nucleotides: 6. The CDR3: CASSPRGQGNSPLHL. The CDR3 DNA reads TGTGCCAGCAGCCCAAGGGGACAGGGAAATTCACCCCTCCACCTT.

The chain couples TRBV6-1 to TRBJ2-3; D is ambiguous. The CDR3 covers 15 residues. The V gene lost 0 bases and the J gene lost 3 bases, with 10 bases spanning the gap. CDR1 is MNHNS and CDR2 is SASEGT in the germline V gene. CDR3 loop: CASSEALVQTDTQYF. The CDR3 nucleotides are TGTGCCAGCAGTGAAGCGCTTGTTCAGACAGATACGCAGTATTTT.

The V call is TRBV4-3, the J call TRBJ2-4; D is possibly TRBD2 (6 bases). CDR1 and CDR2 from the germline V gene are LGHNA and YSLEER. This CDR3 is built from 13 residues. The V end lost 4 bases, the J end lost 9 bases, and 13 bases lay between the germline ends. CDR3: CASSLGLGGIQYF. In nucleotides, the CDR3 is TGCGCCAGCAGCCTGGGGTTGGGGGGCATTCAGTACTTC.

The V call is TRBV10-3, the J call TRBJ2-7; 7 bases map to TRBD2. CDR3 length: 11 residues. The V gene's germline CDR1 is ENHRY and CDR2 SYGVKD. V trimming: 10 bases; J trimming: 12 bases; junction bases outside the gene matches: 12. The CDR3 coding sequence is TGTGCCACCGCGGGGGAGGACCACCGGTACTTC. This encodes CATAGEDHRYF.

This rearrangement joins TRBV5-3 to TRBJ2-2, with 9 bases matching TRBD2. TRBV5-3 belongs to the ORF category, with a function that is uncertain. Trimming took 8 bases from V and 4 from J; bases not matched to a gene: 12. The CDR3 extends over 16 amino acids. In nucleotides, the CDR3 is TGTGCCAGTCCCATCCGGCGGGGGGGCGGCACCGGGGAGCTGTTTTTT. As protein: CASPIRRGGGTGELFF.

The chain recombines TRBV6-4 with TRBJ1-1; D gene uncertain. CDR1 MRHNA and CDR2 SNTAGT come from the germline V gene. The length of the CDR3 is 15 residues. Trimming stripped 5 bases from V and 2 bases from J, with 15 bases between. CDR3 nucleotides: TGTGCCAGCAGTCACCCGACCGGGTCCAACACTGAAGCTTTCTTT. This gives the protein CASSHPTGSNTEAFF.

The V call is TRBV5-1, the J call TRBJ2-2, with no clear D. Germline CDR1 SGHRS, CDR2 YFSETQ. Deletions cut 0 bases from V and 0 bases from J, with 6 bases between. This CDR3 has 15 residues. The CDR3 nucleotides read TGCGCCAGCAGCTTGGTCCTTGCGAACACCGGGGAGCTGTTTTTT. The encoded protein is CASSLVLANTGELFF.

This clone has a single count. The rearrangement uses TRBV4-3 and TRBJ2-3; TRBD2 is a possible D gene (6 bases). Germline V CDR1 and CDR2: LGHNA, YSLEER. Between the trimmed V and J ends, which lost 2 bases and 5 bases, there was a span of 20 bases. CDR3 length: 17 residues. The CDR3 reads CASSQPREGLAKDTQYF. In DNA, the CDR3 is TGCGCCAGCAGCCAACCTCGGGAAGGGCTAGCGAAAGATACGCAGTATTTT.

This clone has more than one count but fewer than ten. The chain joins TRBV6-6 to TRBJ1-1; 7 nucleotides line up with TRBD1. V was pared by 6 bases and J by 9 bases, with 4 bases of the junction left unmatched. Germline CDR1 reads MNHNY; CDR2 reads SVGAGI (reference sequence). The CDR3 has 11 residues. Written as DNA, the CDR3 is TGTGCCAGCAGCCGACAGGGCAAAGCTTTCTTT. Amino acids: CASSRQGKAFF.

The V gene is TRBV4-1, the J gene TRBJ1-2; 8 positions match TRBD1. V gave up 0 bases and J gave up 5 bases; unmatched junction bases: 5. Germline lookup yields CDR1 MGHRA and CDR2 YSYEKL. The CDR3 covers 15 residues. CDR3 bases: TGCGCCAGCAGCCAAGACAACAGGGGGTTTTATGGCTACACCTTC. Translating it yields CASSQDNRGFYGYTF.

The chain couples TRBV7-2 to TRBJ1-1, with D tentatively TRBD1 (6 bases). V was pared by 5 bases and J by 3 bases, with 19 bases between. CDR1 and CDR2 from the germline V gene are SGHTA and FQGNSA. The CDR3 loop spans 16 amino acids. As DNA, the CDR3 is TGTGCCAGCAGCCTGTCGTTCTTGACAGGAGACACTGAAGCTTTCTTT. Amino acids: CASSLSFLTGDTEAFF.

The rearrangement links TRBV7-9 to TRBJ1-1; the D is unclear. This CDR3 has 13 amino acids. Germline V gives CDR1 SEHNR, CDR2 FQNEAQ (reference sequence). Trimming took 5 bases from V and 1 from J, leaving 8 bases between them. The CDR3 bases are TGTGCCAGCAGCATACAGAGGAACACTGAAGCTTTCTTT. This sequence encodes CASSIQRNTEAFF.

The J gene is TRBJ2-3, the V gene TRBV14; TRBD2 aligns across 14 bases. The junction had 8 bases not matched to a gene; V was cut back by 1 base and J by 8 bases. The length of the CDR3 is 17 residues. Germline assignment: CDR1 SGHDN and CDR2 FVKESK. The CDR3 region has the DNA TGTGCCAGCAGCCAAGTAGGGACTAGCGGGGGCCGCCCTACGCAGTATTTT. Its protein is CASSQVGTSGGRPTQYF.